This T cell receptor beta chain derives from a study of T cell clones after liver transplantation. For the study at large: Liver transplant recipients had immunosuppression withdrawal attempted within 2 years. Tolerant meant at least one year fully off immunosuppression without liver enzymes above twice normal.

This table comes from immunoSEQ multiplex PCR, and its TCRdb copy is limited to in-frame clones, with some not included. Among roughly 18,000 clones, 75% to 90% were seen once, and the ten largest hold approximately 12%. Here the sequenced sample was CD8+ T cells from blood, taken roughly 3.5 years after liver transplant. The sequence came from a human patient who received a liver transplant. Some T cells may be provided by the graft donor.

This chain's CDR3 is CASSRYLTGELFF. CDR3 sequence (DNA): TGTGCCAGCAGCCGTTATCTCACCGGGGAGCTGTTTTTT. The chain carries TRBV14 and TRBJ2-2; D remains unclear. The CDR3 contains 13 residues. The V gene lost 4 bases and the J gene lost 4 bases, with 7 bases spanning the gap. Germline-derived CDR1 and CDR2 are SGHDN and FVKESK.